This entry lists 10 T cell receptor beta chains sequenced from one sample in a study of blood T cell repertoires in COVID-19. The repertoire was sequenced with immunoSEQ multiplex PCR; TCRdb's copy has only in-frame clones and lacks some. The repertoire holds approximately 170,000 clones, with more than 70% as singletons. Sample: peripheral blood. Receptors were obtained from a woman of 80 years or more with active or convalescent COVID-19.

V usage is TRBV10-3 and J usage is TRBJ2-5, with a weak D call TRBD1 (6 bases). The germline gives CDR1 ENHRY, CDR2 SYGVKD. Between the trimmed V and J ends, which lost 3 bases and 4 bases, there was a span of 15 bases. There are 15 residues in the CDR3. CDR3 amino acids: CAISEYGQGRETQYF. The CDR3 DNA reads TGTGCCATCAGTGAATATGGGCAGGGGAGAGAGACCCAGTACTTC.

V and J are TRBV2 and TRBJ2-7; D is perhaps TRBD2 (7 bases). Germline V gene lookup returns CDR1 SNHLY and CDR2 FYNNEI. This CDR3 is 16 amino acids long. V was clipped by 7 bases and J by 7 bases, with 26 bases between them. The CDR3 region is CASNPVNGGLGGEQYF. CDR3 in DNA: TGTGCCAGCAACCCAGTCAACGGGGGGCTGGGAGGTGAGCAGTACTTC. The entire variable domain, with the rest obtained from reference TRBV2 and TRBJ2-7, is as follows: EPEVTQTPSHQVTQMGQEVILRCVPISNHLYFYWYRQILGQKVEFLVSFYNNEISEKSEIFDDQFSVERPDGSNFTLKIRSTKLEDSAMYFCASNPVNGGLGGEQYFGPGTRLTVT.

This chain connects TRBV6-1 to TRBJ1-2, with D possibly TRBD1 on 5 matching bases. The germline CDR1 and CDR2 sequences are MNHNS and SASEGT. This CDR3 is 13 amino acids long. The V and J ends lost 1 base and 4 bases respectively, with 7 bases between them. The CDR3 loop is CASSEVDSYGYTF. CDR3 coding DNA: TGTGCCAGCAGTGAAGTCGACAGCTATGGCTACACCTTC.

The chain couples TRBV5-1 to TRBJ2-5; 11 bases are shared with TRBD2. CDR3 length: 15 residues. V shed 7 bases, J shed 1 base, and the junction held 6 bases outside the gene matches. Per germline, CDR1 SGHRS and CDR2 YFSETQ. For the CDR3, the DNA is TGCGCCAGCCAACTAGCGGGGGCGATCCAAGAGACCCAGTACTTC. Its translation is CASQLAGAIQETQYF.

This clone occurred a few times. The chain uses TRBV7-9 and TRBJ1-2; possible D gene TRBD1, 6 bases. Trimming took 5 bases from V and 8 from J, leaving 18 bases between them. This CDR3 is built from 14 residues. Germline CDR1 reads SEHNR; CDR2 reads FQNEAQ (reference sequence). The CDR3 region is CASSTPDGTRGYTF. The CDR3 region has the DNA TGTGCCAGCAGCACCCCAGACGGGACAAGGGGCTACACCTTC. The full variable domain, with the rest looked up from reference TRBV7-9 and TRBJ1-2, is DTGVSQNPRHKITKRGQNVTFRCDPISEHNRLYWYRQTLGQGPEFLTYFQNEAQLEKSRLLSDRFSAERPKGSFSTLEIQRTEQGDSAMYLCASSTPDGTRGYTFGSGTRLTVV.

The chain employs TRBV10-3 and TRBJ2-7, with TRBD1 identical over 10 bases. Germline trimming cut 7 bases from V and 2 bases from J; bases unmatched to any gene: 5. The CDR3 totals 14 residues. Germline V gives CDR1 ENHRY, CDR2 SYGVKD. The chain's CDR3 is CAITRQGATYEQYF. The CDR3 nucleotides read TGTGCCATCACCAGACAGGGGGCCACCTACGAGCAGTACTTC.

This clone appeared a few times. The chain couples TRBV5-1 to TRBJ1-1, with D possibly being TRBD1 (5 bases). Germline V gene lookup returns CDR1 SGHRS and CDR2 YFSETQ. V was trimmed by 1 base and J by 3 bases, leaving 10 bases between them. The CDR3 extends over 14 amino acids. The CDR3 DNA follows: TGCGCCAGCAGCTTGAGGGGAAGGGACACTGAAGCTTTCTTT. Protein sequence: CASSLRGRDTEAFF.

This rearrangement joins TRBV6-6 to TRBJ1-6; TRBD1 might be the D (5 bases). Between the trimmed V and J ends, which lost 6 bases and 10 bases, there was a span of 16 bases. CDR3 size: 14 residues. Germline V gene lookup returns CDR1 MNHNY and CDR2 SVGAGI (reference sequence). The CDR3 sequence: CASSPPREGSPLHF. The DNA of the CDR3 is TGTGCCAGCAGCCCCCCCAGGGAGGGCTCACCCCTCCACTTT.

V gene TRBV9 combines with J gene TRBJ1-4; weak D call: TRBD1 (5 bases). In germline, CDR1 is SGDLS, CDR2 YYNGEE. The CDR3 length is 15 residues. The V end was cut by 2 bases, the J end by 4 bases, with 12 bases between. The CDR3 region is CASSVTGTSNEKLFF. CDR3 nucleotide sequence: TGTGCCAGCAGCGTTACCGGGACTAGTAATGAAAAACTGTTTTTT.

The chain combines TRBV10-3 with TRBJ1-1, with 9 positions matching TRBD1. The CDR3 runs to 14 residues. Trimming cost V 6 bases and J 1 base; bases outside gene matches: 3. The germline gives CDR1 ENHRY, CDR2 SYGVKD. CDR3 nucleotides: TGTGCCATCAGCAAGGACAGGGGGAACACTGAAGCTTTCTTT. It encodes CAISKDRGNTEAFF.